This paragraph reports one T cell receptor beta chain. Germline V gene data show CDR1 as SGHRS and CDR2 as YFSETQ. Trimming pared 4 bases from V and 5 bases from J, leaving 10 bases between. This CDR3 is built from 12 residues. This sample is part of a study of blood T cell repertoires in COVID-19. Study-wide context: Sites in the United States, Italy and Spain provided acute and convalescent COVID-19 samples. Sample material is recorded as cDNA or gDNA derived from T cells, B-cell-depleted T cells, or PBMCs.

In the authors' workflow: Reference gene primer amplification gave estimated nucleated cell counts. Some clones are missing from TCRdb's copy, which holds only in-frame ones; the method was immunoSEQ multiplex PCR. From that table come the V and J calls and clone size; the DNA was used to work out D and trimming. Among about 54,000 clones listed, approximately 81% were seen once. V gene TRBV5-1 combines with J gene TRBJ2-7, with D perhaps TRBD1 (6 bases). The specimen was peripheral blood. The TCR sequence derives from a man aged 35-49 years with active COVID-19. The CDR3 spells CASSAGQNEQYF. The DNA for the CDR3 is TGCGCCAGCAGCGCCGGACAGAACGAGCAGTACTTC. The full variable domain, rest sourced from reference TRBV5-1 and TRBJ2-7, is KAGVTQTPRYLIKTRGQQVTLSCSPISGHRSVSWYQQTPGQGLQFLFEYFSETQRNKGNFPGRFSGRQFSNSRSEMNVSTLELGDSALYLCASSAGQNEQYFGPGTRLTVT.